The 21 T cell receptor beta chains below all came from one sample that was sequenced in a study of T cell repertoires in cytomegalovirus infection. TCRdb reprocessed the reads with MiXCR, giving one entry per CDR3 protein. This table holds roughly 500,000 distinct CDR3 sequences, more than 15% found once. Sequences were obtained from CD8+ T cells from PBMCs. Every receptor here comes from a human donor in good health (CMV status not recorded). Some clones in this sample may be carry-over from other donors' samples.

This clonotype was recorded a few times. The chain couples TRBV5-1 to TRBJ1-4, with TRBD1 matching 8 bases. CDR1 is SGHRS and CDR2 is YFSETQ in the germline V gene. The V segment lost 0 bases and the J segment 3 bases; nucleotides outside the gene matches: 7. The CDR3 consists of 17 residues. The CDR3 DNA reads TGCGCCAGCAGCTTGGGCCGGACAGGGACAGCTAATGAAAAACTGTTTTTT. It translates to CASSLGRTGTANEKLFF.

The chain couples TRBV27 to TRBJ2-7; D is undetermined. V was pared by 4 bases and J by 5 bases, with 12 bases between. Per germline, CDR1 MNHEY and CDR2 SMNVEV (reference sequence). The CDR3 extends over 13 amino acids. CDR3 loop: CASSWASYDEQYF. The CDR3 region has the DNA TGTGCCAGCAGTTGGGCTAGTTACGACGAGCAGTACTTC.

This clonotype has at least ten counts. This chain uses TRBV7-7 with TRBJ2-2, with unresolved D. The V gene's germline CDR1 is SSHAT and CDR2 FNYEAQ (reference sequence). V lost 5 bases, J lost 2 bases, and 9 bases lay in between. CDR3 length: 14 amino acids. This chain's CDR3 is CASSQQVNTGELFF. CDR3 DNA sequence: TGTGCCAGCAGCCAACAAGTAAACACCGGGGAGCTGTTTTTT. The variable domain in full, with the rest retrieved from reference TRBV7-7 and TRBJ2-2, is GAGVSQSPRYKVTKRGQDVTLRCDPISSHATLYWYQQALGQGPEFLTYFNYEAQPDKSGLPSDRFSAERPEGSISTLTIQRTEQRDSAMYRCASSQQVNTGELFFGEGSRLTVL.

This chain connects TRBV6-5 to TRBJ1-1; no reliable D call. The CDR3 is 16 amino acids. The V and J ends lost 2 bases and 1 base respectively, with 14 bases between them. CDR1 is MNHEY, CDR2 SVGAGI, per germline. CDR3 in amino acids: CASSYERASENTEAFF. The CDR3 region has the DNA TGTGCCAGCAGTTACGAAAGGGCCTCTGAGAACACTGAAGCTTTCTTT.

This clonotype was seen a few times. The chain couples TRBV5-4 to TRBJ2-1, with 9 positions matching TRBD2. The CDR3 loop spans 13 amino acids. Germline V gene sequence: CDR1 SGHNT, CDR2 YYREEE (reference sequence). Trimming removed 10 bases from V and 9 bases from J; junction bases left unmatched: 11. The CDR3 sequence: CAAGGGAGGEQFF. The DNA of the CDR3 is TGTGCCGCGGGCGGGGGGGCCGGCGGTGAGCAGTTCTTC.

The CDR3 here is CASSFSFGELPHEQYF. The CDR3 coding sequence is TGTGCCAGCAGTTTCTCTTTTGGTGAGCTCCCCCACGAGCAGTACTTC. The V call is TRBV28, the J call TRBJ2-7; the D is unclear. The CDR3 is made up of 16 amino acids. The ends were cut back, 3 bases at V and 5 bases at J, with 20 bases in the middle. CDR1 is MDHEN and CDR2 is SYDVKM in the germline V gene. Looking up the rest from reference TRBV28 and TRBJ2-7 gives the full variable domain: DVKVTQSSRYLVKRTGEKVFLECVQDMDHENMFWYRQDPGLGLRLIYFSYDVKMKEKGDIPEGYSVSREKKERFSLILESASTNQTSMYLCASSFSFGELPHEQYFGPGTRLTVT.

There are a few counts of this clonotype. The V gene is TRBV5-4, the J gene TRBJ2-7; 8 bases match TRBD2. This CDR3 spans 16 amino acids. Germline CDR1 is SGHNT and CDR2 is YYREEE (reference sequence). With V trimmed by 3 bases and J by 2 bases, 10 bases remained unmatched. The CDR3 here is CASSSGRGGLTYEQYF. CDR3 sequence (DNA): TGTGCCAGCAGCTCCGGACGGGGGGGCCTAACCTACGAGCAGTACTTC.

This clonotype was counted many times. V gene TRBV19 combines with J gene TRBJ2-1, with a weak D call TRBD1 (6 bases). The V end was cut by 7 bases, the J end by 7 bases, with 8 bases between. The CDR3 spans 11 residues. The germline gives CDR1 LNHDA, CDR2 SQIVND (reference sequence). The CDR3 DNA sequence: TGTGCCAGTATACAGGGAAATGAGCAGTTCTTC. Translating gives CASIQGNEQFF.

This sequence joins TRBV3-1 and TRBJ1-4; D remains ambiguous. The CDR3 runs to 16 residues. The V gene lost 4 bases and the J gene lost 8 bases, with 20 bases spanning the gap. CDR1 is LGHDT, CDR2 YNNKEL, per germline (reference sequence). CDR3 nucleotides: TGTGCCAGCAGCCCTACTGAGGCCGTGAAAGAGGAAAAACTGTTTTTT. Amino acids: CASSPTEAVKEEKLFF.

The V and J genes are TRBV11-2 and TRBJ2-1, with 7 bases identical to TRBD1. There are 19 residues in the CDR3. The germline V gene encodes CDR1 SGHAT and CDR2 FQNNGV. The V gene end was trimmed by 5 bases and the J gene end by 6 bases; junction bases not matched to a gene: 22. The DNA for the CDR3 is TGTGCCAGCAGCGGCTACGGAAGGCACAGGGGACCCCTTGGCAATGAGCAGTTCTTC. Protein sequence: CASSGYGRHRGPLGNEQFF.

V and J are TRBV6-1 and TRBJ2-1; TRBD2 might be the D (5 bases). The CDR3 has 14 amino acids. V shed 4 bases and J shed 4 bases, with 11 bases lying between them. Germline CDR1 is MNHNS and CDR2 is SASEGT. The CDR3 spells CASSALAPYNEQFF. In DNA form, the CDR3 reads TGTGCCAGCAGTGCGCTAGCCCCATACAATGAGCAGTTCTTC.

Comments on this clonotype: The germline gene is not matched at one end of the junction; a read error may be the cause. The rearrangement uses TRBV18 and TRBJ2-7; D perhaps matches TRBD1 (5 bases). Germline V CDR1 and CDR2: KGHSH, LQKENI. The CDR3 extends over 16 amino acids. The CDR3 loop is CASSPPSADGAYDQYF. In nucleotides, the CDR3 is TGTGCAAGCTCACCACCGTCGGCGGATGGGGCCTACGATCAGTACTTC.

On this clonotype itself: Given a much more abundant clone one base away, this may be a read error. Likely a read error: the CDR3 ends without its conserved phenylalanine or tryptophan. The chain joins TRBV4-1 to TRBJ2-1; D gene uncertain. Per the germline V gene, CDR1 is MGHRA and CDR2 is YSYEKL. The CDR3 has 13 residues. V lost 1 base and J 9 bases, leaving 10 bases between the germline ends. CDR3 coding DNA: TGCGCCAGCAGCCAAGGGTGGGCGGCTGAGCAGTTCTTA. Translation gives CASSQGWAAEQFL.

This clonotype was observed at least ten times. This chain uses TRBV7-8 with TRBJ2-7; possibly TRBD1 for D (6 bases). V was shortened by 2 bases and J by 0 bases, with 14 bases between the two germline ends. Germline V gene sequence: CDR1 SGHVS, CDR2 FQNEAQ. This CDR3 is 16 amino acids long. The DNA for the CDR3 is TGTGCCAGCAGCTTATATCAGGACAGTAGCTCCTACGAGCAGTACTTC. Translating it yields CASSLYQDSSSYEQYF.

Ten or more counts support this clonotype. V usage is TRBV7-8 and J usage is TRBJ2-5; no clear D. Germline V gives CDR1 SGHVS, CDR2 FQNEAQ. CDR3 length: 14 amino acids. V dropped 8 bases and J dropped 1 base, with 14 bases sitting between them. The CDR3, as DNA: TGTGCCAGCCGACCCACATCCCGCCAAGAGACCCAGTACTTC. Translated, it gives CASRPTSRQETQYF.

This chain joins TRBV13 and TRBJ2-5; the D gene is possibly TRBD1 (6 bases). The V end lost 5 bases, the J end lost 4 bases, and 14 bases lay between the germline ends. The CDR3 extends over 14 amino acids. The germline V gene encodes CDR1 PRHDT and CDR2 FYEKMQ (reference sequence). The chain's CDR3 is CASSPRGLLETQYF. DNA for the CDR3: TGTGCCAGCAGCCCAAGGGGGTTATTAGAGACCCAGTACTTC.

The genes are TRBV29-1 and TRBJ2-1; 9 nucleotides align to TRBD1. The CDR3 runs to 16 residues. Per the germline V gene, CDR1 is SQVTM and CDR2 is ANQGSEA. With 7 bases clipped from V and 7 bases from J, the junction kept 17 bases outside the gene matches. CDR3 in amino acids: CSAEAEPGQGLNEQFF. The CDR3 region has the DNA TGCAGCGCCGAAGCGGAGCCGGGACAGGGTCTGAATGAGCAGTTCTTC.

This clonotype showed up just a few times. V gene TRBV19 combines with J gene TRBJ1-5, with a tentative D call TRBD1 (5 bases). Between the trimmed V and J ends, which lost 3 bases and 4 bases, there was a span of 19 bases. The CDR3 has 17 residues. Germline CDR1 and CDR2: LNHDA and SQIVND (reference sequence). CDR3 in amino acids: CASSIHSGLGRNQPQHF. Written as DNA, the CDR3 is TGTGCCAGTAGTATTCATTCAGGGTTGGGGCGAAATCAGCCCCAGCATTTT.

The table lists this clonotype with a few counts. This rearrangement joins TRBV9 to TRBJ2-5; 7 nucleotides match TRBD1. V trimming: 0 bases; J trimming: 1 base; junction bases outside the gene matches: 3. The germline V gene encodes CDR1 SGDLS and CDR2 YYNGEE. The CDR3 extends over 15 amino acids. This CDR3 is CASSVGDRSQETQYF. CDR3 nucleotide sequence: TGTGCCAGCAGCGTAGGGGACAGAAGCCAAGAGACCCAGTACTTC.

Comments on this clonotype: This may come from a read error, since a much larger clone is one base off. CDR3 nucleotide sequence: TGTGCCAGCAGTGAAGATGTCACGACGGACGAGCAGTGCTTC. Encoded protein: CASSEDVTTDEQCF. The chain has TRBV6-1 and TRBJ2-7; D unresolved. CDR1 and CDR2 (germline): MNHNS, SASEGT. This CDR3 region has 14 residues.

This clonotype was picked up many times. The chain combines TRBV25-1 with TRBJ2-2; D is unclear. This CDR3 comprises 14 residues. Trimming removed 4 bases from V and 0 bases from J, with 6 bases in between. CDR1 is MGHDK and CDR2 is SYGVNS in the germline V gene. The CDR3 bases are TGTGCCAGCAGTGGGGTACCGAACACCGGGGAGCTGTTTTTT. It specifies CASSGVPNTGELFF.